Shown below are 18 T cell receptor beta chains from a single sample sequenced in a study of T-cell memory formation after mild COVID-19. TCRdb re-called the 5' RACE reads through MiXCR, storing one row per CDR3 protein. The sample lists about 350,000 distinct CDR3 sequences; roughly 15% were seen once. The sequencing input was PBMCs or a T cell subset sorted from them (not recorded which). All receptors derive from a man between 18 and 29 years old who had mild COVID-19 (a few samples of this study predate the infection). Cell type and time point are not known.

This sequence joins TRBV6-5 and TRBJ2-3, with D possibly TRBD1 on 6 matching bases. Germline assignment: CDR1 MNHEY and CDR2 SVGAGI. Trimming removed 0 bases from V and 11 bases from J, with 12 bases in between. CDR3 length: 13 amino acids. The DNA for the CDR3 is TGTGCCAGCAGTTACTCGGGGGCCGTAGGGCAGTATTTT. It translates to CASSYSGAVGQYF.

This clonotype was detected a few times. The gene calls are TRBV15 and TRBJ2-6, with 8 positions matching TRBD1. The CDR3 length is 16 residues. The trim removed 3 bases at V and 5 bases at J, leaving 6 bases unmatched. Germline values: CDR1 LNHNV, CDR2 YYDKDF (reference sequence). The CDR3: CATSRAGGGRANVLTF. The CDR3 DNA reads TGTGCCACCAGCAGGGCAGGGGGCGGTCGGGCCAACGTCCTGACTTTC.

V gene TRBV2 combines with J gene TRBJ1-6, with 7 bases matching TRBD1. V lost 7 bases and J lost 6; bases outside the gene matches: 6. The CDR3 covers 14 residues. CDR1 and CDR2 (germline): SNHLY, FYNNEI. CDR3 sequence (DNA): TGTGCCAGCAAGGGGGCAGCGACTAATTCACCCCTCCACTTT. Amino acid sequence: CASKGAATNSPLHF.

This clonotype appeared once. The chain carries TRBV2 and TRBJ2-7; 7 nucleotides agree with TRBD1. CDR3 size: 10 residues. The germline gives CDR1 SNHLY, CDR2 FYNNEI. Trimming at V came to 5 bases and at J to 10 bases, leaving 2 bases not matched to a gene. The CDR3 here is CASSWDSQYV. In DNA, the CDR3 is TGTGCCAGCAGTTGGGACAGCCAGTACGTC.

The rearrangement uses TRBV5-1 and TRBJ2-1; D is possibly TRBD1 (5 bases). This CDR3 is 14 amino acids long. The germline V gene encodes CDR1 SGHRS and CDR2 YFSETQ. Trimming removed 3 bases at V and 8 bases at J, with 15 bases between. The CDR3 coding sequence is TGCGCCAGCAGCTCTCGAACAGGATACGATGAGCAGTTCTTC. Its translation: CASSSRTGYDEQFF.

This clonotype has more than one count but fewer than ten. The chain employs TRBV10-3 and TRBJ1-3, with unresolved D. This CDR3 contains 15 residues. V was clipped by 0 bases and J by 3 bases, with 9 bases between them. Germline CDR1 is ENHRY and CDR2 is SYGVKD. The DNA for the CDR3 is TGTGCCATCAGTGAGTCGTCCCTTAATGGAAACACCATATATTTT. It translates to CAISESSLNGNTIYF.

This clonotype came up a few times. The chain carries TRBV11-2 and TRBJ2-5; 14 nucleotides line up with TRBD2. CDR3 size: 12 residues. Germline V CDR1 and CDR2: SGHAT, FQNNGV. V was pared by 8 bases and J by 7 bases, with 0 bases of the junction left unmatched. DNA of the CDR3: TGTGCCAGCGGGACTAGCGGGGGGACCCAGTACTTC. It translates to CASGTSGGTQYF.

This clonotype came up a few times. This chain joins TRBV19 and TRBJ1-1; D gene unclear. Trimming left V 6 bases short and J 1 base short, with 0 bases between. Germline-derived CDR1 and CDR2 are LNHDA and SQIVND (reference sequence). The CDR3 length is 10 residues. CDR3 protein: CASRNTEAFF. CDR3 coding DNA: TGTGCCAGTAGGAACACTGAAGCTTTCTTT. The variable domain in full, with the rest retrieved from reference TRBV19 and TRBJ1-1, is DGGITQSPKYLFRKEGQNVTLSCEQNLNHDAMYWYRQDPGQGLRLIYYSQIVNDFQKGDIAEGYSVSREKKESFPLTVTSAQKNPTAFYLCASRNTEAFFGQGTRLTVV.

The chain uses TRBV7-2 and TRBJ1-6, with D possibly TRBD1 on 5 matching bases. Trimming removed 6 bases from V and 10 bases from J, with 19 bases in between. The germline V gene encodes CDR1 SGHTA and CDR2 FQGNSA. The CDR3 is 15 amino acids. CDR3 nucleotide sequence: TGTGCCAGCAGGATAACCGGGGGGTTTGGATCACCCCTCCACTTT. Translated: CASRITGGFGSPLHF.

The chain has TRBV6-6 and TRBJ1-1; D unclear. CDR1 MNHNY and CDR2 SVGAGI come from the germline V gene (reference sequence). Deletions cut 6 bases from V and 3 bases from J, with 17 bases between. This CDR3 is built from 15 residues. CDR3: CASRNQRVGDTEAFF. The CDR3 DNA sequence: TGTGCCAGCAGGAACCAAAGGGTTGGGGACACTGAAGCTTTCTTT.

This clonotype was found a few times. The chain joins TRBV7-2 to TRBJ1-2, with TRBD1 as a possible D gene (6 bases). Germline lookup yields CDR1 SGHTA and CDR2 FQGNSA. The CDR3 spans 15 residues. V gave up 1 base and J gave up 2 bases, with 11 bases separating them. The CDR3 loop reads CASSLESGQNYGYTF. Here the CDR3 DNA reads TGTGCCAGCAGCTTAGAAAGCGGACAGAACTATGGCTACACCTTC. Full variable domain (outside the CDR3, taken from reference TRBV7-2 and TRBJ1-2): GAGVSQSPSNKVTEKGKDVELRCDPISGHTALYWYRQSLGQGLEFLIYFQGNSAPDKSGLPSDRFSAERTGGSVSTLTIQRTQQEDSAVYLCASSLESGQNYGYTFGSGTRLTVV.

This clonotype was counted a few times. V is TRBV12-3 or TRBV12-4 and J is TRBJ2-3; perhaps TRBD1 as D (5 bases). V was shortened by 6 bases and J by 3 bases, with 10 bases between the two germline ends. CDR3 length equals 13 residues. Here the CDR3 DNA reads TGTGCCAGCAGCCCACAGGAAACAGATACGCAGTATTTT. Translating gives CASSPQETDTQYF.

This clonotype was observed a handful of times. As DNA, the CDR3 is TGTGCCTGTCGGGAGTTAACTAATGAAAAACTGTTTTTT. As protein: CACRELTNEKLFF. The chain links TRBV6-6 to TRBJ1-4, with D hard to call. Between the trimmed V and J ends, which lost 11 bases and 1 base, there was a span of 11 bases. CDR1 is MNHNY and CDR2 is SVGAGI in the germline V gene (reference sequence). The CDR3 is 13 residues long.

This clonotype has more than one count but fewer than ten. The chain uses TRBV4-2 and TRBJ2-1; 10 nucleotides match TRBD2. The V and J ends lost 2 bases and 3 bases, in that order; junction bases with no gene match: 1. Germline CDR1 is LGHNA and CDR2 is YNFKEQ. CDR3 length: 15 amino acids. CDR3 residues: CASSQLAGDYNEQFF. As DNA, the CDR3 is TGTGCCAGCAGCCAACTAGCGGGAGACTACAATGAGCAGTTCTTC.

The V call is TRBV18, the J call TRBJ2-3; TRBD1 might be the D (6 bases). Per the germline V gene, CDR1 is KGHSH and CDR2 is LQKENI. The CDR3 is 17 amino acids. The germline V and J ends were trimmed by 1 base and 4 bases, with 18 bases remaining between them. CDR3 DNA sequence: TGTGCCAGCTCACCACTGGCCGTCAGGGGATATGCAGATACGCAGTATTTT. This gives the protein CASSPLAVRGYADTQYF.

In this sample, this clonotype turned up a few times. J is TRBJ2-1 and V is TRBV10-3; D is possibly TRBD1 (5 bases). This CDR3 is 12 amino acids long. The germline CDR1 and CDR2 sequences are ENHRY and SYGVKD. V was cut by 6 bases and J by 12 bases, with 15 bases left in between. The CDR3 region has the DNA TGTGCCATCAGGGGAACAGGCCACCGGCAGTTCTTC. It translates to CAIRGTGHRQFF.

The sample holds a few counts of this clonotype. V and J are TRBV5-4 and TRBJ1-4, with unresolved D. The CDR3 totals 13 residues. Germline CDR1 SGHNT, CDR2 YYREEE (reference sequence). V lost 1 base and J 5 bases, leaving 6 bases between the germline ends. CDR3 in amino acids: CASSLYANEKLFF. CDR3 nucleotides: TGTGCCAGCAGCTTGTATGCGAATGAAAAACTGTTTTTT.

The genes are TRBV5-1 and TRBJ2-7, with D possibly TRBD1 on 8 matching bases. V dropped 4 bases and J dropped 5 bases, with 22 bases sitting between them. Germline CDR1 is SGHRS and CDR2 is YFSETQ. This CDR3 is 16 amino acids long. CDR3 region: CASSRRANRGGDEQYF. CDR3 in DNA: TGCGCCAGCAGCCGCAGAGCTAACAGGGGGGGCGACGAGCAGTACTTC.